This TCR beta chain appears in the sequencing data of a study of blood T cell repertoires in COVID-19. Using immunoSEQ multiplex PCR, the repertoire was profiled, and TCRdb retains in-frame clones only, with some absent. The table lists some 180,000 clones, over 80% of them singletons. Patients at the Seattle site were enrolled during active infection and followed longitudinally. This CDR3 contains 14 residues. Losses at the gene ends were 6 bases for V and 13 bases for J; bases not matched to a gene: 17. CDR1 is KGHSH and CDR2 is LQKENI in the germline V gene. The receptor's source is a woman of 80 years or more with COVID-19, enrolled during active disease. The V call is TRBV18, the J call TRBJ2-5, with TRBD1 identical over 7 bases. Sequenced sample: peripheral blood. The CDR3 DNA is TGTGCCAGCTCCTCAAACGGACAGGAGCTCCCTTGGTACTTC. This gives the protein CASSSNGQELPWYF.